Listed below are T cell receptor beta chains from one sample, sequenced in a study of control samples from healthy donors and cancer patients. Assay: immunoSEQ multiplex PCR; the TCRdb copy retains only in-frame clones and omits some. The data show 100,000 to 150,000 clones, approximately 92% seen once. The specimen was blood. The receptors were sampled from a man in his forties or fifties in good health. CDR3s include the opening cysteine and the closing phenylalanine or tryptophan. D genes are given only for firm matches. The listing skips clone size in some rows; elsewhere it reads once, few, many or a size class.

size | J | D | V | DNA | CDR3
- | TRBJ1-1 | - | TRBV5-4 | TGTGCCAGCAGCACCCCCCAGGGCATGAACACTGAAGCTTTCTTT | CASSTPQGMNTEAFF
few | TRBJ1-1 | - | TRBV7-9 | TGTGCCAGCAGCGAAAGGGAGGGGACTGAAGCTTTCTTT | CASSEREGTEAFF
- | TRBJ2-3 | TRBD2 | TRBV5-1 | TGCGCCAGCAGCTTGGAGCCTAGCGGGGGGGCTGTATTT | CASSLEPSGGAVF
- | TRBJ1-3 | - | TRBV12-3/TRBV12-4 | TGTGCCAGCAGGGGGACCTCTGGAAACACCATATATTTT | CASRGTSGNTIYF
- | TRBJ2-2 | TRBD1 | TRBV27 | TGTGCCAGCAGGGCAGGGGGAACCGGGGAGCTGTTTTTT | CASRAGGTGELFF
- | TRBJ2-7 | - | TRBV2 | TGTGCCAGCAGTGGGGGGCTAGAGAAGTACTTC | CASSGGLEKYF
- | TRBJ2-3 | - | TRBV6-1 | TGTGCCAGCAGTGGGGACACAATCATGGACACAGATACGCAGTATTTT | CASSGDTIMDTDTQYF
- | TRBJ1-1 | - | TRBV27 | TGTGCCAGCAGTTTATGGCCATTGGCCCACACTGAAGCTTTCTTT | CASSLWPLAHTEAFF
- | TRBJ2-7 | - | TRBV9 | TGTGCCAGCAGCCGGGACTCAACCTACGAGCAGTACTTC | CASSRDSTYEQYF
- | TRBJ1-6 | - | TRBV7-2 | TGTGCCAGCAGCTTACAAGGCGGAGGGTCCCCCCTCCACTTT | CASSLQGGGSPLHF
- | TRBJ1-5 | TRBD1 | TRBV5-6 | TGTGCCAGCAGCTTGGCAAGACAGGGTCTGATAAATCAGCCCCAGCATTTT | CASSLARQGLINQPQHF
- | TRBJ1-2 | - | TRBV6-5 | TGTGCCAGCAGTCAGGGAGGCTACTTTGGCTACACCTTC | CASSQGGYFGYTF
- | TRBJ2-3 | - | TRBV9 | TGTGCCAGCAGCGTAGACCAACACCCTACCTCCCCGCAGTATTTT | CASSVDQHPTSPQYF
- | TRBJ1-2 | TRBD1 | TRBV30 | TGTGCCTGGGCCCCCGGACAGGGGGACGGCTACACCTTC | CAWAPGQGDGYTF
- | TRBJ1-1 | TRBD1 | TRBV19 | TGTGCCACCATAAGGACAGGGGGTAACACTGAAGCTTTCTTT | CATIRTGGNTEAFF
- | TRBJ2-5 | - | TRBV6-1 | TGTGCCAGCAGTGAATGGGAGACCCAGTACTTC | CASSEWETQYF
- | TRBJ1-2 | - | TRBV5-4 | TGTGCCAGCAGCTTGTCGGGGGGCGCGTCATATGGCTACACCTTC | CASSLSGGASYGYTF
- | TRBJ2-1 | - | TRBV5-1 | TGCGCCAGCACGGCCCGGGACTCGCTCAATGAGCAGTTCTTC | CASTARDSLNEQFF
- | TRBJ2-5 | - | TRBV5-1 | TGCGCCAGCAGCTTGGCGGAACGGGAGACCCAGTACTTC | CASSLAERETQYF
- | TRBJ1-2 | TRBD1 | TRBV6-6 | TGTGCCAGCAATTTTGTTCAGGACAGGGGCGCATACGGCTACACCTTC | CASNFVQDRGAYGYTF
- | TRBJ2-7 | - | TRBV2 | TGTGCCAGCAGGGCCGGGCTGACCTACGAGCAGTACTTC | CASRAGLTYEQYF
few | TRBJ1-5 | - | TRBV2 | TGTGCCAGCAACGAGGGGGGAGGCAATCAGCCCCAGCATTTT | CASNEGGGNQPQHF